This T cell receptor (beta chain) was profiled in a study of control samples from healthy donors and cancer patients. This clone was seen only once. The CDR3 sequence is 16 residues long. Deletions cut 2 bases from V and 6 bases from J, with 20 bases between. Germline CDR1 is SGHTS and CDR2 is YDEGEE. Sequenced by immunoSEQ multiplex PCR; TCRdb stores in-frame clones only, minus some. The sample has about 150,000 clones, 88% seen once. This receptor was obtained from a man aged 18 to 29 in good health. Sequenced: blood. This rearrangement joins TRBV5-8 to TRBJ1-1; no firm D call. For the CDR3, the DNA is TGTGCCAGCAGCTTAACGGTGATCGCTTCGCGGGCTGAAGCTTTCTTT. This gives the protein CASSLTVIASRAEAFF.